This TCR beta chain was profiled in a study of human versus mouse CDR3 diversity and MHC coevolution (dated by TCRdb to about 2017). Study-level background: According to reports, the immunoSEQ assay detects one in 200,000 T cells and minimizes multiplex PCR amplification bias. Across mouse and human samples, the number of valid reads per sample ranged from about 0.6 x 10^7 to 1.8 x 10^7. Human naive CD4 T cell repertoires were used as a reference for TCR selection on multiple MHC II alleles and were compared with human-TCR-locus transgenic mice carrying single MHC II. The human cohort comprised three healthy volunteer blood donors, one aged 30 to 40, one aged 40 to 50 and one aged 60 to 69 at collection. The paper's findings and limits, for the study overall: The largest TCR beta repertoire, some 1.5 million clonotypes, was estimated by iCHAO1 for humans, a finding likely attributable to selection by multiple MHC II molecules. Among all compared groups, two of the three human donors had the lowest clonal inequality scores. Repertoire diversity was not considered directly comparable between humans and mice because human T cells were selected on six MHC II alleles. On average, humans had more CDR3 deletions and insertions than mice, indicating greater exonuclease and TdT activity.

The QIAGEN blood and tissue kit was used to extract genomic DNA from sorted cells, and the DNA was quantified on a NanoDrop 1000. Using multiplex PCR of genomic DNA, the immunoSEQ platform deep sequenced and quantified the TCR alpha and beta chains. As for the original processing: TCR sequences were annotated using IMGT gene and region definitions. Out-of-frame rearrangements were taken as a proxy for the preselection repertoire and were compared with in-frame clonotypes. To estimate repertoire size, the study used the iCHAO1 estimator that comes with the immunoSEQ platform. Clonal inequality was measured with a Gini index on in-frame amino acid clonotypes, based on the Lorenz curve. The intersect function of the R package tcR was used to count shared clonotypes, and the Jaccard index was used to score similarity. Principal component analysis of V, J and V-J usage frequencies was run with the R prcomp function without normalization. In its TCRdb copy, this immuneACCESS table keeps in-frame sequences only and misses some clones. Where compared with another copy, unresolved V genes explain less than half of these, and the others have no known cause. That table furnishes V, J and clone size, whereas the DNA furnished D and trimming. Here the sample has fewer than 100,000 clones; about 94% occur a single time. Around 1.5% of the sample is in the top ten clones.

Naive CD4 T cells, defined as CD45RO-negative and CD62L-positive, were isolated from PBMCs by fluorescence-activated cell sorting. Each donor gave roughly 53 ml of fresh peripheral blood, from which PBMCs were isolated by Ficoll density centrifugation. Cells were sorted on a FACSAria III instrument, and every sample had a purity above 90%. Comments on this clone: Its target antigen remains unknown. No base quality information exists; no much larger clone differs at one position.

The CDR3 sequence holds 16 residues, the cysteine and phenylalanine included. CDR3 DNA is the only sequence kept; it has 48 bases, read in frame from the first base. V ends up 7 bases short and J 4 bases short, with an unmatched junction base count of 9. The germline V gene yields SGHRS for CDR1 and YFSETQ for CDR2. This receptor was taken from a person aged 30 to 70 in good health. The sequenced sample consisted of naive CD4+ T cells from blood. The intended sense of this specimen's cell subset or site label: CD45RO-negative CD62L-positive naive CD4 T cells. Recombination linked TRBV5-1 to TRBJ2-1; 12 of the junction bases match TRBD2. The nucleotides are TGCGCCAGCTCATCCGGACTAGCGGGAAGGTACAATGAGCAGTTCTTC. This codes for CASSSGLAGRYNEQFF.